The next 4 T cell receptor beta chains were all read from a single sample in a study of blood T cell repertoires in COVID-19. The table came from immunoSEQ multiplex PCR; TCRdb's copy has only in-frame clones and leaves some out. The data show some 140,000 clones, 83% seen once. Sequencing was performed on peripheral blood. The receptor source for this set is a woman aged 60-75 years with COVID-19, enrolled during active disease.

The chain employs TRBV7-9 and TRBJ1-5; 7 nucleotides line up with TRBD1. With V trimmed by 2 bases and J by 3 bases, 13 bases remained unmatched. The germline CDR1 and CDR2 sequences are SEHNR and FQNEAQ (reference sequence). CDR3 size: 18 residues. This CDR3 reads CASSLQGGAVPPNQPQHF. CDR3 sequence (DNA): TGTGCCAGCAGCTTACAGGGGGGCGCGGTTCCCCCCAATCAGCCCCAGCATTTT.

The V call is TRBV11-3, the J call TRBJ2-5; maybe TRBD1 (6 bases). The V end lost 5 bases, the J end lost 0 bases, and 16 bases lay between the germline ends. The germline V gene has CDR1 SGHNT and CDR2 YENEEA. CDR3 size: 16 residues. The CDR3 loop is CASSNGGSTYQETQYF. CDR3 nucleotides: TGTGCCAGCAGCAATGGGGGCAGCACATACCAAGAGACCCAGTACTTC. The whole variable domain, remainder taken from reference TRBV11-3 and TRBJ2-5, is EAGVVQSPRYKIIEKKQPVAFWCNPISGHNTLYWYLQNLGQGPELLIRYENEEAVDDSQLPKDRFSAERLKGVDSTLKIQPAELGDSAVYLCASSNGGSTYQETQYFGPGTRLLVL.

V and J are TRBV5-1 and TRBJ1-3; no definite D call. This CDR3 is built from 14 residues. Germline CDR1 SGHRS, CDR2 YFSETQ. V was shortened by 4 bases and J by 7 bases, with 15 bases between the two germline ends. The CDR3 DNA sequence: TGCGCCAGCAGCCCTACAGCGGGCAGGAACACCATATATTTT. This codes for CASSPTAGRNTIYF.

The rearrangement uses TRBV9 and TRBJ2-1, with D unclear. The CDR3 length is 12 residues. The V end was cut by 1 base, the J end by 7 bases, with 6 bases between. CDR1 is SGDLS and CDR2 is YYNGEE in the germline V gene. In DNA form, the CDR3 reads TGTGCCAGCAGCGTAAAGGAGAATGAGCAGTTCTTC. It yields the protein CASSVKENEQFF.